A selection of T cell receptor beta chains follows, all from one sample in a study of T-cell memory formation after mild COVID-19. TCRdb reprocessed the 5' RACE reads via MiXCR and lists one record per CDR3 protein. The sample consists of more than 75,000 distinct CDR3 sequences, roughly 23% of them appearing once. Sequenced sample: PBMCs or a T cell subset sorted from them (not recorded which). These receptor sequences come from a man between 18 and 35 years old who had mild COVID-19 (a few samples of this study predate the infection). Cell type and time point are not known. CDR3s include the opening cysteine and the closing phenylalanine or tryptophan. Each record gives: J gene, V gene, clone size, D gene, CDR3 DNA, CDR3 protein. D genes are given only for firm matches. For some rows the clone size is stated as once, few or many, or as a class when expanded; others skip it.

TRBJ2-7,TRBV20-1,few,TRBD1,TGCAGTGCTAGAGAGCGCCGGACAGGGATCACGTTC,CSARERRTGITF
TRBJ2-2,TRBV7-6,medium-sized,.,TGTGCCAGCAGCTTAGGGGACACCGGGGAGCTGTTTTTT,CASSLGDTGELFF
TRBJ2-7,TRBV7-9,many,TRBD1,TGTGCCAGCACCCCCCGGGACAGGGCTTCTCACGAGCAGTACTTC,CASTPRDRASHEQYF
TRBJ1-5,TRBV12-3/TRBV12-4,few,.,TGTGCCAGCAGTTTAGACGGTCCCTATAGCAATCAGCCCCAGCATTTT,CASSLDGPYSNQPQHF
TRBJ1-2,TRBV20-1,few,.,TGCAGTGCTAGAGGATCGGCCGGGATTAACTATGGCTACACCTTC,CSARGSAGINYGYTF
TRBJ2-5,TRBV5-6,.,TRBD2,TGTGCCAGCAGCCTGCAAGAGGGACTAGACTACTTC,CASSLQEGLDYF
TRBJ2-3,TRBV12-3/TRBV12-4,.,TRBD1,TGTGCCAGCAGTCAACCAAGGGACAGGGGAAGCACAGATACGCAGTATTTT,CASSQPRDRGSTDTQYF
TRBJ1-5,TRBV12-3/TRBV12-4,.,.,TGTGCCAGCAGTTGGGTGGGGGCTCAGCCCCAGCATTTT,CASSWVGAQPQHF
TRBJ2-1,TRBV6-5,few,TRBD2,TGTGCCAGCGGAACCGGGACTAGCGTTAATGAGCAGTTCTTC,CASGTGTSVNEQFF
TRBJ2-3,TRBV6-2/TRBV6-3,few,TRBD2,TGTGCCAGCAGTCCCGGGACTAGCGTCGTCACAGATACGCAGTATTTT,CASSPGTSVVTDTQYF
TRBJ2-1,TRBV20-1,.,TRBD2,TGCAGTGCTAGACCGGGACTATACGAGGAGTTCTTC,CSARPGLYEEFF
TRBJ1-2,TRBV4-1,few,.,TGCGCCAGCAGCCAGAGAAGTGCTCCCGTAGGTGGCTACACCTTC,CASSQRSAPVGGYTF
TRBJ1-2,TRBV12-3/TRBV12-4,few,.,TGTGCCAGCAGCTCAGGAAACCACTATGGCTACACCTTC,CASSSGNHYGYTF
TRBJ2-3,TRBV5-1,many,TRBD2,TGCGCCAGCAGCTTGATCCCTAGCGGGGGAGGAGCAGATACGCAGTATTTT,CASSLIPSGGGADTQYF
TRBJ2-3,TRBV5-1,.,.,TGCGCCAGCAGCTCCCTTTCCACAGATACGCAGTATTTT,CASSSLSTDTQYF
TRBJ1-2,TRBV4-3,.,.,TGCGCCAGCAGCCAAGATCTGGGCCTACAGGGCACCTATGGCTACACCTTC,CASSQDLGLQGTYGYTF
TRBJ2-5,TRBV11-2,.,TRBD1,TGTGCCAGCAGCCCGACCGGACAGGGCGAGGAGACCCAGTACTTC,CASSPTGQGEETQYF
TRBJ2-7,TRBV29-1,few,TRBD2,TGCAGCGCAAAGCGGGGGTACGAGCAGTACTTC,CSAKRGYEQYF
TRBJ1-1,TRBV6-5,.,.,TGTGCCAGCAGCCCGGCGGGCACGACTGAAGCTTTCTTT,CASSPAGTTEAFF
TRBJ1-2,TRBV20-1,few,.,TGCAGTGCTAGCGCCGGGACCTATGGCTACACCTTC,CSASAGTYGYTF
TRBJ1-1,TRBV5-1,once,.,TGCGCCAGCAGCCTGGGAGGGAGCTACACTGAAGCTTTCTTT,CASSLGGSYTEAFF
TRBJ2-7,TRBV4-1,.,.,TGCGCCAGCAGCCCCATGCCGGGCCTGAGGGAGCAGTACTTC,CASSPMPGLREQYF
TRBJ1-5,TRBV2,few,.,TGTGCCAGCAGTGAGTGGGTAGGGGAAGCGAATCAGCCCCAGCATTTT,CASSEWVGEANQPQHF
TRBJ1-1,TRBV6-5,.,.,TGTGCCAGCAAATCGATGGGAGAAGCTTTCTTT,CASKSMGEAFF
TRBJ1-1,TRBV19,.,.,TGTGCCAGTACCGCGAATGAAGCTTTCTTT,CASTANEAFF
TRBJ2-1,TRBV4-1,.,.,TGCGCCAGCAGCCACCCAGGGTGGGAGCAGTTCTTC,CASSHPGWEQFF
TRBJ2-2,TRBV4-3,once,.,TGCGCCACCTCACAGGGTTATGGCACCGGGGAGCTGTTTTTT,CATSQGYGTGELFF
TRBJ1-4,TRBV4-2,.,.,TGTGCCAGCAGCCACGACTCTGAAAAACTGTTTTTT,CASSHDSEKLFF
TRBJ2-1,TRBV5-1,.,TRBD2,TGCGCCAGCAGCTTGGTGGGACTAGCGGGGGGCTACAATGAGCAGTTCTTC,CASSLVGLAGGYNEQFF
TRBJ2-6,TRBV7-3,.,.,TGTGCCAGCAGCTTAACTCCTGGGGCCAACGTCCTGACTTTC,CASSLTPGANVLTF
TRBJ2-1,TRBV6-5,.,.,TGTGCCAGCAGTGCGATCCAGAGCTCCTACAATGAGCAGTTCTTC,CASSAIQSSYNEQFF
TRBJ2-7,TRBV20-1,.,.,TGCAGTGCTCTCCTCGGCGAGCAGTACTTC,CSALLGEQYF
TRBJ2-7,TRBV12-3/TRBV12-4,once,TRBD1,TGTGCCAGCAGTTTCGGACAGGACTACGAGCAGTACTTC,CASSFGQDYEQYF
TRBJ2-5,TRBV5-1,.,.,TGCGCCAGCAGCTTGGGCGGGGAGAGAGGGCAAGAGACCCAGTACTTC,CASSLGGERGQETQYF
TRBJ2-4,TRBV15,.,TRBD1,TGTGCCACCAGCGGAGGGACAGGGGCGCCTGGGAACATTCAGTACTTC,CATSGGTGAPGNIQYF
TRBJ2-2,TRBV5-1,.,.,TGCGCCAGCAGCTCGGACGGTGTGGCCGGGGAGCTGTTTTTT,CASSSDGVAGELFF
TRBJ2-1,TRBV12-3/TRBV12-4,few,.,TGTGCCAGCAGTTCCACGCTAGCGCCCGAGCAGTTCTTC,CASSSTLAPEQFF